The sequence of this T cell receptor (beta chain) was determined in a study of T cells in narcolepsy. The germline CDR1 and CDR2 sequences are MNHNS and SASEGT. Trimming cost V 1 base and J 4 bases, with 8 bases left between them. The CDR3 length is 14 residues. Sequencing used immunoSEQ multiplex PCR; TCRdb keeps in-frame clones, though not all of them. This table holds fewer than 30,000 clones, about 85% found once. Study conclusions and caveats: Comparing one patient's CSF and blood CD4+ clonotypes highlighted HCRT- and TRIB2-specific autoreactive clonotypes.

Details on this clone: The antigen is unknown.

V usage is TRBV6-1 and J usage is TRBJ2-1, with unresolved D. The TCR sequence derives from a human donor with narcolepsy. What was sequenced was CD45RA- memory CD4+ T cells from PBMCs. CDR3 residues: CASSEGAEYNEQFF. The CDR3 DNA follows: TGTGCCAGCAGTGAAGGGGCTGAATACAATGAGCAGTTCTTC.